The 5 T cell receptor beta chains presented below share a single source sample, sequenced in a study of blood T cell repertoires in COVID-19. Measured with immunoSEQ multiplex PCR; TCRdb has only the in-frame clones, and not every one. Of some 400,000 clones listed, 85% to 90% are singletons. Sequencing input: peripheral blood. The receptors were sampled from a man younger than 35 with active or convalescent COVID-19.

The chain combines TRBV5-5 with TRBJ1-5; maybe TRBD1 (6 bases). Germline loops: CDR1 SGHKS, CDR2 YYEKEE (reference sequence). The V end lost 3 bases, the J end lost 1 base, and 8 bases lay between the germline ends. CDR3 length: 14 amino acids. CDR3 sequence (DNA): TGTGCCAGCAGCTCTACAGGGAGCAATCAGCCCCAGCATTTT. This sequence encodes CASSSTGSNQPQHF.

The rearrangement joins TRBV3-1 (or the pseudogene TRBV3-2) to TRBJ1-2; 7 nucleotides match TRBD1. The germline V gene encodes CDR1 LGHDT and CDR2 YNNKEL (reference sequence). Germline trimming cut 1 base from V and 7 bases from J; bases unmatched to any gene: 6. CDR3 length equals 14 residues. The DNA of the CDR3 is TGTGCCAGCAGCCAAGGCTGGACAGGTTTTGGCTACACCTTC. Its translation is CASSQGWTGFGYTF.

CDR3 region: CASSSPGTSNTGELFF. In nucleotides, the CDR3 is TGTGCCAGCAGCTCCCCCGGGACTTCTAACACCGGGGAGCTGTTTTTT. The V gene is TRBV7-3, the J gene TRBJ2-2; D may be TRBD2 (6 bases). V was shortened by 4 bases and J by 2 bases, with 14 bases between the two germline ends. This CDR3 contains 16 residues. From germline, CDR1 is SGHTA and CDR2 FQGTGA.

The chain employs TRBV30 and TRBJ2-3, with D tentatively TRBD2 (5 bases). Germline V gene data show CDR1 as GTSNPN and CDR2 as SVGIG (reference sequence). The CDR3 is made up of 13 amino acids. V lost 4 bases and J lost 2, with 10 bases in between. CDR3 nucleotides: TGTGCCTGGAAAAGCGGACTCACAGATACGCAGTATTTT. This encodes CAWKSGLTDTQYF.

This clone appeared once. This chain joins TRBV3-1 (or the pseudogene TRBV3-2) and TRBJ2-3, with 8 bases aligning to TRBD2. Germline V gene lookup returns CDR1 LGHDT and CDR2 YNNKEL (reference sequence). The V segment lost 4 bases and the J segment 5 bases; nucleotides outside the gene matches: 8. CDR3 size: 15 residues. The CDR3 nucleotides read TGTGCCAGCAGCCCGGCGGGAGGCCCCGGAGATACGCAGTATTTT. Its translation: CASSPAGGPGDTQYF.